This TCR beta chain came from a study of monozygotic twins with inflammatory bowel disease. The CDR3 runs 15 residues. As concerns this clonotype: Its specificity is unknown.

Eight cDNA synthesis reactions were run for every sample. TCRdb re-called the 5' RACE reads, yielding one record per CDR3 amino acid sequence without DNA. The sample has a few hundred thousand distinct CDR3 sequences. Study-level findings and limits: Heterogeneous immunosuppressive treatment regimens may have introduced variability into patient repertoires. IBD patients share fewer clonotypes with other people than healthy twins do, especially with disease activity.

The chain uses TRBV12-3 or TRBV12-4 and TRBJ1-5; lacking DNA, the TRBD1 call made by TCRdb goes unchecked. The TCR was taken from a human donor with ulcerative colitis or Crohn's disease, or a healthy co-twin of an affected twin (not recorded which). Sequencing was performed on blood. The CDR3 sequence is CASSPKGQGNQPQHF.